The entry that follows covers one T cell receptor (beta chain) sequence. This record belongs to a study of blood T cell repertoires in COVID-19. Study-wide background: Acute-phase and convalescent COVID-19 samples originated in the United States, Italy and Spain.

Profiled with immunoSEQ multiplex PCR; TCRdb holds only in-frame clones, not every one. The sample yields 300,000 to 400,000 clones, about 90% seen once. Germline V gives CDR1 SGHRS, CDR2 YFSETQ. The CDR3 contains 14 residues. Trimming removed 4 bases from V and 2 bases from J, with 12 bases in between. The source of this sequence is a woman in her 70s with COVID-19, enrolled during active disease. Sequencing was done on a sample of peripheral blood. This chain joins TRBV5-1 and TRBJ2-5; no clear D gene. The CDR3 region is CASSVTTVQETQYF. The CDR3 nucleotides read TGCGCCAGCAGCGTGACAACCGTTCAAGAGACCCAGTACTTC.